Listed below are T cell receptor beta chains from one sample, sequenced in a study of blood T cells in healthy people across ages. Using its own MiXCR run on the 5' RACE reads, TCRdb lists one record per CDR3 protein. The sample contains more than 500,000 distinct CDR3 sequences, 27% of which appear only once. The sample consisted of blood. These receptors all come from a woman in her 70s in good health. CDR3s include the opening cysteine and the closing phenylalanine or tryptophan. D genes are given only for firm matches. Size values are once, few and many counts, or a class for expanded clones, and some rows have none.

d_gene	j_gene	len	abundance	v_gene	CDR3nt	CDR3aa
-	TRBJ2-5	14	few	TRBV20-1	TGCAGTGCTGCCCAGGCTCCGGGGGAAGAGACCCAGTACTTC	CSAAQAPGEETQYF
TRBD2	TRBJ2-3	19	-	TRBV12-3/TRBV12-4	TGTGCCAGCAGTATGTTGACGGGACTAGCGGGGGCTAGCACAGATACGCAGTATTTT	CASSMLTGLAGASTDTQYF
-	TRBJ2-7	14	-	TRBV6-2/TRBV6-3	TGTGCCGGCAGTTCATCGGCTCTTCGATACGAGCAGTACTTC	CAGSSSALRYEQYF
-	TRBJ1-1	16	few	TRBV7-8	TGTGCCAGCAGCTTCTTTGGGGGATCGATGAACACTGAAGCTTTCTTT	CASSFFGGSMNTEAFF
-	TRBJ1-2	15	few	TRBV7-9	TGTGCCAGCACTCCGGACAGTCTTTTACTCTATGGCTACACCTTC	CASTPDSLLLYGYTF
-	TRBJ1-2	12	-	TRBV20-1	TGCAGTGCTAGGCCGGGACAAGGTGGCTACACCTTC	CSARPGQGGYTF
TRBD2	TRBJ2-3	15	-	TRBV20-1	TGCAGTGCTAGAGGAAAAGCGGGGTCCACAGATACACAGTATTTT	CSARGKAGSTDTQYF
-	TRBJ1-3	16	few	TRBV24-1	TGTGCCACCAGTGACGCACGTGAAGGTGACGGAAACACCATATATTTT	CATSDAREGDGNTIYF
-	TRBJ2-1	12	-	TRBV11-3	TGTGCCAGCAGGGGGCTGTACAATGAGCAGTTCTTC	CASRGLYNEQFF
-	TRBJ1-2	15	-	TRBV7-9	TGTGCCAGCAGCCGGAAGGGCGGAGGCGTTTATGGCTACACCTTC	CASSRKGGGVYGYTF
-	TRBJ1-6	12	-	TRBV21-1	TGTGCCACATCCCACGGGAACTCACCCCTCCACTTT	CATSHGNSPLHF
-	TRBJ1-1	16	-	TRBV27	TGTGCCAGCAGTTCGCGCAACCGCAGGGGGAACACTGAAGCTTTCTTT	CASSSRNRRGNTEAFF
-	TRBJ2-3	14	few	TRBV7-2	TGTGCCAGCAGCGCGGGACGCAGCACAGATACGCAGTATTTT	CASSAGRSTDTQYF
TRBD1	TRBJ1-3	15	-	TRBV10-3	TGTGCCATCAGAGCCCGACAGGGACCTGGAAACACCATATATTTT	CAIRARQGPGNTIYF
-	TRBJ2-5	14	-	TRBV7-7	TGTGCTAGCAGCTCCTACCTAGCTGATGAGACCCAGTACTTC	CASSSYLADETQYF
-	TRBJ2-7	12	-	TRBV6-5	TGTGCCAGCAGTTACGACAGTCGGGCATGGGGCTTC	CASSYDSRAWGF
TRBD2	TRBJ2-2	15	-	TRBV29-1	TGCAGCGTTGACTACGGGGGGGCCGACACCGGGGAGCTGTTTTTT	CSVDYGGADTGELFF
-	TRBJ1-4	15	few	TRBV15	TGTGCCACCAGCAGAGATTCATGGGATAGTGAAAAACTGTTTTTT	CATSRDSWDSEKLFF
-	TRBJ2-7	11	few	TRBV20-1	TGCAGTGCTAGTTGGGGGGATGAGCAGTACTTC	CSASWGDEQYF
TRBD2	TRBJ2-7	16	-	TRBV19	TGTGCCAGTAGGGGCGGGCTAGCGGGGGCGCACCACGAGCAGTACTTC	CASRGGLAGAHHEQYF
TRBD2	TRBJ2-3	17	-	TRBV6-2/TRBV6-3	TGTGCCAGCAGTAAAGCCACTAGCGGGGGGCCCCCAGATACGCAGTATTTT	CASSKATSGGPPDTQYF
-	TRBJ1-4	16	-	TRBV25-1	TGTGCCAGCAGTGAATTGTGGGCGGCAACTAATGAAAAACTGTTTTTT	CASSELWAATNEKLFF
-	TRBJ1-5	16	-	TRBV7-8	TGTGCCAGCAGCTTAGTGGGTCGGAGGAGCAATCAGCCCCAGCATTTT	CASSLVGRRSNQPQHF
TRBD2	TRBJ2-4	20	-	TRBV4-3	TGCGCCAGCAGCCAAGATAGAGGACTAGGAAGGGGACTAGCCAAAAACATTCAGTACTTC	CASSQDRGLGRGLAKNIQYF
-	TRBJ1-1	11	-	TRBV29-1	TGCAGCGCTGATCGAGGCACTGAAGCTTTCTTT	CSADRGTEAFF
-	TRBJ2-1	16	-	TRBV7-3	TGTGCCAGCAGCTTGTCGGCGGGGGCTTCCTACAATGAGCAGTTCTTC	CASSLSAGASYNEQFF
TRBD1	TRBJ1-2	12	-	TRBV30	TGTGCCTGGAGTGTACGTCAGGGGGTCAGCACCTTC	CAWSVRQGVSTF
-	TRBJ1-2	15	-	TRBV4-2	TGTGCCAGCAACCACGGGGGCGCGGTTAACTATGGCTACACCTTC	CASNHGGAVNYGYTF
TRBD2	TRBJ2-2	16	-	TRBV3-1	TGTGCCAGCAGCCTTCACGCCGGGGGGGCCACCGGGGAGCTGTTTTTT	CASSLHAGGATGELFF
-	TRBJ2-4	15	few	TRBV6-6	TGTGCCAGCAGCCAGACACAGGTTTGGGGGAACATTCAGTACTTC	CASSQTQVWGNIQYF
-	TRBJ1-5	14	-	TRBV20-1	TGCAGTGCTAGCCCCCAAGCTGGGGATCAGCCCCAGCATTTT	CSASPQAGDQPQHF
TRBD1	TRBJ2-5	14	-	TRBV3-1	TGTGCCAGCAGCCAATCAGGGGGTGGAGAGACCCAGTACTTC	CASSQSGGGETQYF
-	TRBJ1-1	15	many	TRBV6-5	TGTGCCAGCAGCCCGATCTTGAACATGAACACTGAAGCTTTCTTT	CASSPILNMNTEAFF
TRBD1	TRBJ2-3	16	-	TRBV5-1	TGCGCCAGCAGCTTGGGAGGGACAGTGGCCACAGATACGCAGTATTTT	CASSLGGTVATDTQYF
-	TRBJ2-1	19	few	TRBV7-2	TGTGCCAGCAGCCTCTATTCGACGGGGGCCCTCAGCTCCTACAATGAGCAGTTCTTC	CASSLYSTGALSSYNEQFF
-	TRBJ1-1	14	-	TRBV12-3/TRBV12-4	TGTGCCAGCAGTTCCGGGGGGATGAACACTGAAGCTTTCTTT	CASSSGGMNTEAFF
TRBD1	TRBJ1-4	14	-	TRBV20-1	TGCAGTGCTCCCAAAGGGACAGGGGGGGAAAAACTGTTTTTT	CSAPKGTGGEKLFF
-	TRBJ2-1	15	-	TRBV7-2	TGTGCCAGCAGCTTCGATTTGGGGAATTACAATGAGCAGTTCTTC	CASSFDLGNYNEQFF
-	TRBJ2-7	16	few	TRBV6-1	TGTGCCAGCAGTGACAACCCGGGCAGTTTCCGCTACGAGCAGTACTTC	CASSDNPGSFRYEQYF
TRBD2	TRBJ2-1	16	-	TRBV7-2	TGTGCCAGCAGCCCACATAGCGGGGGGGCCCCATATGAGCAGTTCTTC	CASSPHSGGAPYEQFF